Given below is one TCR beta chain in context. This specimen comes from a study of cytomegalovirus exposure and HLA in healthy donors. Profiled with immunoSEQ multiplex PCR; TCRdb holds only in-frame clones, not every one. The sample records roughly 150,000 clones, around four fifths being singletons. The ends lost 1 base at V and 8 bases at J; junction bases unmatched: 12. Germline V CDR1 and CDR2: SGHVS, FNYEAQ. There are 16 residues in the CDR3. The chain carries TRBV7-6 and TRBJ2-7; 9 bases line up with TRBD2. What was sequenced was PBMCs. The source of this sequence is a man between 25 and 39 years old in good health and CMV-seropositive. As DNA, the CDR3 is TGTGCCAGCAGCTTAGGTCCGGGCGGGGGGGCTCGAAAGCAGTACTTC. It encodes CASSLGPGGGARKQYF.